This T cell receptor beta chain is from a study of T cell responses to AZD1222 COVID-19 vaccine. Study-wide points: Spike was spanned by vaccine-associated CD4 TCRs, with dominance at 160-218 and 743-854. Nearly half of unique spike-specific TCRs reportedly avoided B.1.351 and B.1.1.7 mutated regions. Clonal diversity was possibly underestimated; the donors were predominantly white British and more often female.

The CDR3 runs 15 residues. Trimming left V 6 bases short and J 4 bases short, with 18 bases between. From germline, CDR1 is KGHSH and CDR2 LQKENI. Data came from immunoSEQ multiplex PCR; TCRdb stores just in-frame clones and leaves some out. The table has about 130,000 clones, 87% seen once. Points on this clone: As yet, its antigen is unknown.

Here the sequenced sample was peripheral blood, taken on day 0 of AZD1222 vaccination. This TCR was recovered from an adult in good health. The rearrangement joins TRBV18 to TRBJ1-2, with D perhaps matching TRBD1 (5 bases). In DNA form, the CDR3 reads TGTGCCAGCTCCCCGATCTCGGGGCAAACCTATGGCTACACCTTC. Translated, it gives CASSPISGQTYGYTF.